This passage covers 21 T cell receptor beta chains from one sample sequenced in a study of cytomegalovirus exposure and HLA in healthy donors. The study ran its PCR with 60 Vbeta and 13 Jbeta primers. Clones were read by immunoSEQ multiplex PCR, and TCRdb kept only the in-frame ones, dropping some. This table has about 130,000 clones, about 74% appearing once. The specimen sequenced was PBMCs. The receptors derive from a man between 18 and 29 years old in good health and CMV-seropositive.

V is TRBV6-1 and J is TRBJ2-7; D unclear. Trimming stripped 4 bases from V and 4 bases from J, with 2 bases between. The CDR3 runs 10 residues. Germline-derived CDR1 and CDR2 are MNHNS and SASEGT. The CDR3 here is CASSAYEQYF. In DNA, the CDR3 is TGTGCCAGCAGTGCATACGAGCAGTACTTC.

The chain employs TRBV27 and TRBJ1-1; 12 bases line up with TRBD1. V lost 7 bases and J lost 3; bases outside the gene matches: 12. This CDR3 has 17 amino acids. CDR1 is MNHEY and CDR2 is SMNVEV in the germline V gene (reference sequence). This chain's CDR3 is CASISLGTGGAYTEAFF. CDR3 DNA: TGTGCCAGCATCTCTTTGGGGACAGGGGGCGCATACACTGAAGCTTTCTTT.

V usage is TRBV5-4 and J usage is TRBJ2-7; a possible D gene is TRBD1 (6 bases). This CDR3 is 14 amino acids long. Germline lookup yields CDR1 SGHNT and CDR2 YYREEE (reference sequence). V was trimmed by 0 bases and J by 0 bases, leaving 7 bases between them. The CDR3 loop is CASSLGDNSYEQYF. CDR3 DNA: TGTGCCAGCAGCTTGGGGGACAACTCCTACGAGCAGTACTTC.

This clone showed up many times. The CDR3 DNA follows: TGCAGCGTTGTGTCTAGCGGGGACTACAATGAGCAGTTCTTC. This encodes CSVVSSGDYNEQFF. The chain couples TRBV29-1 to TRBJ2-1; 9 bases match TRBD2. Germline values: CDR1 SQVTM, CDR2 ANQGSEA. V dropped 4 bases and J dropped 3; count of bases not matched to a gene: 4. The CDR3 is 14 residues long.

In DNA, the CDR3 is TGTGCCGGGGACAGGGGGCAAACTGAAGCTTTCTTT. Its protein is CAGDRGQTEAFF. This chain joins TRBV2 and TRBJ1-1, with 12 nucleotides matching TRBD1. Germline loops: CDR1 SNHLY, CDR2 FYNNEI. The length of the CDR3 is 12 residues. V shed 11 bases, J shed 5 bases, and the junction held 3 bases outside the gene matches.

The chain employs TRBV7-2 and TRBJ2-7; D remains unclear. The germline CDR1 and CDR2 sequences are SGHTA and FQGNSA. The germline V and J ends were trimmed by 1 base and 0 bases, with 7 bases remaining between them. The CDR3 runs to 14 residues. The CDR3 region is CASSLDWSSYEQYF. The CDR3 nucleotides are TGTGCCAGCAGCTTAGACTGGAGCTCCTACGAGCAGTACTTC.

The CDR3, as DNA: TGTGCCAGCAGTTACGGGACTAGCGGTGTGGCCTACGAGCAGTACTTC. It translates to CASSYGTSGVAYEQYF. The genes are TRBV6-5 and TRBJ2-7; TRBD2 agrees at 11 bases. CDR1 and CDR2 from the germline V gene are MNHEY and SVGAGI. With V trimmed by 2 bases and J by 2 bases, 5 bases remained unmatched. The CDR3 covers 16 residues.

The gene calls are TRBV7-6 and TRBJ2-1; tentatively, D is TRBD1 (6 bases). CDR3 size: 12 residues. The V and J ends lost 6 bases and 12 bases respectively, with 15 bases between them. Germline-derived CDR1 and CDR2 are SGHVS and FNYEAQ. The CDR3, as DNA: TGTGCCAGCAGAGGGCAGGGGCGCCTGCAGTTCTTC. Its translation is CASRGQGRLQFF.

This clone has a single count. The V and J genes are TRBV10-3 and TRBJ2-1; 8 bases line up with TRBD1. V shed 2 bases and J 3 bases; nucleotides not matched to a gene: 6. The germline V gene encodes CDR1 ENHRY and CDR2 SYGVKD. The CDR3 totals 16 residues. CDR3 sequence reads: CAISEGQDRGYNEQFF. CDR3 nucleotides: TGTGCCATCAGTGAGGGTCAAGACAGGGGCTACAATGAGCAGTTCTTC.

The gene calls are TRBV18 and TRBJ2-5; maybe TRBD1 (6 bases). The V end lost 6 bases, the J end lost 3 bases, and 11 bases lay between the germline ends. CDR1 KGHSH and CDR2 LQKENI come from the germline V gene. The CDR3 contains 13 residues. As DNA, the CDR3 is TGTGCCAGCTCGCCTCAGGGGAAAGAGACCCAGTACTTC. Protein: CASSPQGKETQYF.

The chain carries TRBV6-5 and TRBJ2-5, with 7 bases identical to TRBD2. The DNA end is more similar to TRBJ2-7, so the J call may be wrong. From germline, CDR1 is MNHEY and CDR2 SVGAGI. The CDR3 is 14 residues long. CDR3 residues: CASSYARGSYEQYF. The CDR3 coding sequence is TGTGCCAGCAGTTACGCGCGGGGGTCCTACGAGCAGTACTTC.

This chain uses TRBV9 with TRBJ2-1, with 10 bases aligning to TRBD2. CDR1 and CDR2 (germline): SGDLS, YYNGEE. J lost 0 bases, V lost 5 bases, and 14 bases had no gene match. There are 19 residues in the CDR3. The CDR3 nucleotides are TGTGCCAGCAGTCGAGGCAGTCGAGCGGGAGGGAGCTCCTACAATGAGCAGTTCTTC. Amino acid sequence: CASSRGSRAGGSSYNEQFF. Full variable domain (missing parts from reference TRBV9 and TRBJ2-1): DSGVTQTPKHLITATGQRVTLRCSPRSGDLSVYWYQQSLDQGLQFLIQYYNGEERAKGNILERFSAQQFPDLHSELNLSSLELGDSALYFCASSRGSRAGGSSYNEQFFGPGTRLTVL.

The chain carries TRBV10-3 and TRBJ1-2, with 7 bases lining up with TRBD1. The CDR3 is made up of 14 amino acids. From germline, CDR1 is ENHRY and CDR2 SYGVKD. Trimming removed 3 bases from V and 2 bases from J; junction bases left unmatched: 3. The CDR3 nucleotides read TGTGCCATCAGTGAACAGACAGGGAACTATGGCTACACCTTC. Residues: CAISEQTGNYGYTF.

The CDR3 sequence: CASSSGFAKNIQYF. Here the CDR3 DNA reads TGTGCCAGTAGTTCAGGGTTTGCCAAAAACATTCAGTACTTC. V is TRBV19 and J is TRBJ2-4; possible D gene TRBD1, 5 bases. The ends were cut back, 5 bases at V and 1 base at J, with 9 bases in the middle. The CDR3 contains 14 residues. Germline CDR1 and CDR2: LNHDA and SQIVND (reference sequence). Drawing the rest from reference TRBV19 and TRBJ2-4, the complete variable domain is DGGITQSPKYLFRKEGQNVTLSCEQNLNHDAMYWYRQDPGQGLRLIYYSQIVNDFQKGDIAEGYSVSREKKESFPLTVTSAQKNPTAFYLCASSSGFAKNIQYFGAGTRLSVL.

The gene calls are TRBV6-6 and TRBJ2-1; TRBD1 matches at 9 bases. Germline lookup yields CDR1 MNHNY and CDR2 SVGAGI (reference sequence). V dropped 2 bases and J dropped 5; count of bases not matched to a gene: 7. This CDR3 has 16 amino acids. The CDR3 region is CASSYTGTGHNNEQFF. CDR3 sequence (DNA): TGTGCCAGCAGTTACACCGGGACAGGGCATAACAATGAGCAGTTCTTC.

The chain has TRBV6-1 and TRBJ1-6; the match to TRBD1 covers 7 bases. Germline V gene sequence: CDR1 MNHNS, CDR2 SASEGT. CDR3 length equals 14 residues. The DNA of the CDR3 is TGTGTTAGAGGGGCAGGGGGCTATAATTCACCCCTCCACTTT. Protein: CVRGAGGYNSPLHF.

The rearrangement links TRBV6-6 to TRBJ2-2, with TRBD1 matching 7 bases. There are 16 residues in the CDR3. Germline V gives CDR1 MNHNY, CDR2 SVGAGI (reference sequence). J gave up 4 bases and V 5 bases, and 10 bases lay outside the gene matches. The chain's CDR3 is CASSRARQGATGELFF. The CDR3 DNA is TGTGCCAGCAGTCGGGCCAGACAGGGCGCCACCGGGGAGCTGTTTTTT.

V usage is TRBV4-1 and J usage is TRBJ1-1, with D unresolved. Germline CDR1 is MGHRA and CDR2 is YSYEKL. The CDR3 runs to 17 residues. The V gene lost 0 bases and the J gene lost 0 bases, with 14 bases spanning the gap. CDR3 DNA sequence: TGCGCCAGCAGCCAAGATTCGGTCGGGGTCCTGAACACTGAAGCTTTCTTT. The encoded protein is CASSQDSVGVLNTEAFF.

CDR3 region: CASSLTSDSGHNTGELFF. Here the CDR3 DNA reads TGTGCCAGCAGCTTAACCTCCGACTCGGGACACAACACCGGGGAGCTGTTTTTT. This sequence joins TRBV7-6 and TRBJ2-2; the D gene is possibly TRBD1 (6 bases). Germline V gene data show CDR1 as SGHVS and CDR2 as FNYEAQ. This CDR3 is 18 amino acids long. The V and J ends lost 2 bases and 2 bases respectively, with 18 bases between them. Together with reference TRBV7-6 and TRBJ2-2, the CDR3 gives the full variable domain: GAGVSQSPRYKVTKRGQDVALRCDPISGHVSLYWYRQALGQGPEFLTYFNYEAQQDKSGLPNDRFSAERPEGSISTLTIQRTEQRDSAMYRCASSLTSDSGHNTGELFFGEGSRLTVL.

The chain couples TRBV5-1 to TRBJ2-7, with unresolved D. The germline gives CDR1 SGHRS, CDR2 YFSETQ. V was shortened by 0 bases and J by 0 bases, with 10 bases between the two germline ends. The CDR3 covers 15 residues. The CDR3 DNA reads TGCGCCAGCAGCTTGGAGGAGACTTACTCCTACGAGCAGTACTTC. It yields the protein CASSLEETYSYEQYF.

This clone was observed a single time. The chain combines TRBV10-2 with TRBJ2-5, with TRBD2 identical over 10 bases. The CDR3 consists of 16 residues. Looked up from germline, CDR1 is WSHSY and CDR2 is SAAADI. V dropped 0 bases and J dropped 5; count of bases not matched to a gene: 6. The CDR3 nucleotides are TGCGCCAGCAGTGAGTCGACAAGCGGGGGGGCGGAGACCCAGTACTTC. Amino acid sequence: CASSESTSGGAETQYF.